A selection of T cell receptor beta chains follows, all from one sample in a study of control samples from healthy donors and cancer patients. Generated by immunoSEQ multiplex PCR, the TCRdb table keeps only in-frame clones and is missing some. In the table there are roughly 41,000 clones, about 95% of which are singletons. The sample taken for sequencing was blood. The receptors come from a man in his 60s in good health. Both conserved end residues are part of each CDR3. Each record gives: D gene, CDR3 length, J gene, clone size, V gene, CDR3 DNA, CDR3 protein. A D gene is named only where the DNA matches it firmly. A row's size may be missing; if present it is once, few, many or a size class.

d_gene: NA; len: 20; j_gene: TRBJ1-2; abundance: NA; v_gene: TRBV19; CDR3nt: TGTGCCAGTACAAAAACTGGTGGGGCCTTCAACTCTAAAGGGGGATATGGCTACACCTTC; CDR3aa: CASTKTGGAFNSKGGYGYTF
d_gene: NA; len: 15; j_gene: TRBJ1-1; abundance: NA; v_gene: TRBV24-1; CDR3nt: TGTGCCACCAGTGATGCGCGGGGCAGAAACACTGAAGCTTTCTTT; CDR3aa: CATSDARGRNTEAFF
d_gene: TRBD2; len: 18; j_gene: TRBJ2-1; abundance: NA; v_gene: TRBV27; CDR3nt: TGTGCCAGCAGTTTGGGACTAGCGGGAGTACGGCGAGACAATGAGCAGTTCTTC; CDR3aa: CASSLGLAGVRRDNEQFF
d_gene: NA; len: 13; j_gene: TRBJ1-2; abundance: NA; v_gene: TRBV29-1; CDR3nt: TGCAGCGTCGACGGACTATCCAACTATGGCTACACCTTC; CDR3aa: CSVDGLSNYGYTF
d_gene: TRBD1; len: 15; j_gene: TRBJ1-3; abundance: NA; v_gene: TRBV5-4; CDR3nt: TGTGCCAGCAGCTCGCCGACAGGGGCTGGAAACACCATATATTTT; CDR3aa: CASSSPTGAGNTIYF
d_gene: NA; len: 15; j_gene: TRBJ1-1; abundance: once; v_gene: TRBV18; CDR3nt: TGTGCCAGCTCACCGCCTAAGGGATTGAACACTGAAGCTTTCTTT; CDR3aa: CASSPPKGLNTEAFF
d_gene: NA; len: 13; j_gene: TRBJ2-5; abundance: NA; v_gene: TRBV18; CDR3nt: TGTGCCAGCTCACCACGGAGGACTGAGACCCAGTACTTC; CDR3aa: CASSPRRTETQYF
d_gene: NA; len: 15; j_gene: TRBJ2-3; abundance: NA; v_gene: TRBV18; CDR3nt: TGTGCCAGCTCGGGAAATTGGGGAGACATGGGTACGCAGTATTTT; CDR3aa: CASSGNWGDMGTQYF
d_gene: NA; len: 11; j_gene: TRBJ2-5; abundance: NA; v_gene: TRBV12-3/TRBV12-4; CDR3nt: TGTGCCAGCAGCCTATCGGAGACCCAGTACTTC; CDR3aa: CASSLSETQYF
d_gene: TRBD2; len: 18; j_gene: TRBJ2-1; abundance: few; v_gene: TRBV7-9; CDR3nt: TGTGCCAGCAGCTTAGTGGTCAGCGGGAGCACGGGAGGGAATGAGCAGTTCTTC; CDR3aa: CASSLVVSGSTGGNEQFF
d_gene: TRBD2; len: 11; j_gene: TRBJ2-1; abundance: NA; v_gene: TRBV20-1; CDR3nt: TGCAGTGCCAGAAATAGCGGGTTGCAGTTCTTC; CDR3aa: CSARNSGLQFF
d_gene: NA; len: 13; j_gene: TRBJ1-1; abundance: NA; v_gene: TRBV29-1; CDR3nt: TGCAGCGTTGAATTCGGACTGAACACTGAAGCTTTCTTT; CDR3aa: CSVEFGLNTEAFF
d_gene: TRBD2; len: 14; j_gene: TRBJ2-2; abundance: NA; v_gene: TRBV7-9; CDR3nt: TGTGCCAGTTCACGGGCGGGAGGGACCGGGGAGCTGTTTTTT; CDR3aa: CASSRAGGTGELFF
d_gene: TRBD2; len: 15; j_gene: TRBJ2-5; abundance: NA; v_gene: TRBV7-3; CDR3nt: TGTGCCAGCAGCCTCAGACTAGCCCCTGGGGAGACCCAGTACTTC; CDR3aa: CASSLRLAPGETQYF
d_gene: NA; len: 14; j_gene: TRBJ2-7; abundance: few; v_gene: TRBV7-9; CDR3nt: TGTGCCAGCAGCCGTGCGGGACAGCTCTACGAGCAGTACTTC; CDR3aa: CASSRAGQLYEQYF
d_gene: NA; len: 13; j_gene: TRBJ2-5; abundance: NA; v_gene: TRBV2; CDR3nt: TGTGCCAGCAGGTATCCGGACGAAAGGACCCAGTACTTC; CDR3aa: CASRYPDERTQYF
d_gene: NA; len: 14; j_gene: TRBJ1-1; abundance: NA; v_gene: TRBV19; CDR3nt: TGTGCCAGTAGTCAGGGGACTGTGAACACTGAAGCTTTCTTT; CDR3aa: CASSQGTVNTEAFF
d_gene: TRBD1; len: 16; j_gene: TRBJ2-5; abundance: NA; v_gene: TRBV19; CDR3nt: TGTGCCAGTAGTATCCCTAGACAGGGATTAGAAGAGACCCAGTACTTC; CDR3aa: CASSIPRQGLEETQYF
d_gene: TRBD1; len: 15; j_gene: TRBJ1-2; abundance: few; v_gene: TRBV5-4; CDR3nt: TGTGCCAGCAGCCGAGGAGGGACAGGGGTAGGTGGCTACACCTTC; CDR3aa: CASSRGGTGVGGYTF
d_gene: NA; len: 15; j_gene: TRBJ1-1; abundance: NA; v_gene: TRBV27; CDR3nt: TGTGCCAGCATATCCTCGAAGCGGGGGCGCACTGAAGCTTTCTTT; CDR3aa: CASISSKRGRTEAFF
d_gene: NA; len: 13; j_gene: TRBJ2-7; abundance: NA; v_gene: TRBV2; CDR3nt: TGTGCCAGCAGTGTGCGGACAGCTCTCGAGCAGTACTTC; CDR3aa: CASSVRTALEQYF
d_gene: TRBD1; len: 17; j_gene: TRBJ1-1; abundance: NA; v_gene: TRBV11-3; CDR3nt: TGTGCCAGCAGCGACCATCGGGACAGGGGCTCGAACACTGAAGCTTTCTTT; CDR3aa: CASSDHRDRGSNTEAFF
d_gene: NA; len: 15; j_gene: TRBJ1-1; abundance: NA; v_gene: TRBV28; CDR3nt: TGTGCCAGCAGCCCCGCCGGGGAGGGGAACACTGAAGCTTTCTTT; CDR3aa: CASSPAGEGNTEAFF
d_gene: NA; len: 14; j_gene: TRBJ1-5; abundance: NA; v_gene: TRBV19; CDR3nt: TGTGCCAGTAGTATATCCAGGGATAATCAGCCCCAGCATTTT; CDR3aa: CASSISRDNQPQHF
d_gene: NA; len: 14; j_gene: TRBJ2-1; abundance: NA; v_gene: TRBV6-4; CDR3nt: TGTGCCAGCAGTGACGGGAACAGGTACAATGAGCAGTTCTTC; CDR3aa: CASSDGNRYNEQFF
d_gene: NA; len: 12; j_gene: TRBJ2-1; abundance: NA; v_gene: TRBV5-6; CDR3nt: TGTGCCAGCAGCACTGGGGATAGTGAGCAGTTCTTC; CDR3aa: CASSTGDSEQFF
d_gene: NA; len: 15; j_gene: TRBJ2-1; abundance: NA; v_gene: TRBV7-2; CDR3nt: TGTGCCAGCAGCCCGCGGCGCACGCCCTACAATGAGCAGTTCTTC; CDR3aa: CASSPRRTPYNEQFF
d_gene: NA; len: 15; j_gene: TRBJ2-3; abundance: NA; v_gene: TRBV21-1; CDR3nt: TGTGCCAGCAGCAACCAGCGACCTAGCACAGATACGCAGTATTTT; CDR3aa: CASSNQRPSTDTQYF
d_gene: TRBD1; len: 15; j_gene: TRBJ1-2; abundance: NA; v_gene: TRBV6-1; CDR3nt: TGTGCCAGCAGTGAGGGACAGGGGGCGCGGGATGGCTACACCTTC; CDR3aa: CASSEGQGARDGYTF
d_gene: NA; len: 13; j_gene: TRBJ2-6; abundance: NA; v_gene: TRBV25-1; CDR3nt: TGTGCCAGCAGTGTCTCCGGGTTAAACGTCCTGACTTTC; CDR3aa: CASSVSGLNVLTF
d_gene: NA; len: 13; j_gene: TRBJ2-7; abundance: NA; v_gene: TRBV12-3/TRBV12-4; CDR3nt: TGTGCCAGCAGTTTGGGGCAGGACTACGAGCAGTACTTC; CDR3aa: CASSLGQDYEQYF
d_gene: NA; len: 15; j_gene: TRBJ1-6; abundance: NA; v_gene: TRBV18; CDR3nt: TGTGCCAGCTCACCCCTACAGGGTGGGCGATCACCCCTCCACTTT; CDR3aa: CASSPLQGGRSPLHF
d_gene: NA; len: 14; j_gene: TRBJ2-1; abundance: NA; v_gene: TRBV11-3; CDR3nt: TGTGCCAGCAGCTTAGGTCCGCTGCTGAATGAGCAGTTCTTC; CDR3aa: CASSLGPLLNEQFF
d_gene: NA; len: 12; j_gene: TRBJ1-5; abundance: NA; v_gene: TRBV6-1; CDR3nt: TGTGCCAGCAGTGAGGAGCCTCAGCCCCAGCATTTT; CDR3aa: CASSEEPQPQHF
d_gene: TRBD1; len: 16; j_gene: TRBJ1-2; abundance: NA; v_gene: TRBV11-2; CDR3nt: TGTGCCAGCAGCCCTCGACAGGGGGGCCGGAGCTATGGCTACACCTTC; CDR3aa: CASSPRQGGRSYGYTF
d_gene: TRBD2; len: 15; j_gene: TRBJ2-5; abundance: NA; v_gene: TRBV29-1; CDR3nt: TGCAGCGTTGAAGACTATAGCGGGACGGGTGAGACCCAGTACTTC; CDR3aa: CSVEDYSGTGETQYF
d_gene: TRBD2; len: 12; j_gene: TRBJ2-5; abundance: NA; v_gene: TRBV7-6; CDR3nt: TGTGCCAGCAGCGAGACTAGCGAGACCCAGTACTTC; CDR3aa: CASSETSETQYF
d_gene: NA; len: 10; j_gene: TRBJ2-1; abundance: NA; v_gene: TRBV29-1; CDR3nt: TGCAGCGTTACGCCAGGGGATAAGTTCTTC; CDR3aa: CSVTPGDKFF
d_gene: NA; len: 11; j_gene: TRBJ2-3; abundance: NA; v_gene: TRBV3-1/TRBV3-2; CDR3nt: TGTGCCAGCAGCCAGGTGGATACGCAGTATTTT; CDR3aa: CASSQVDTQYF
d_gene: NA; len: 11; j_gene: TRBJ2-4; abundance: NA; v_gene: TRBV19; CDR3nt: TGTGCCAGTAAAGCCAAAAACATTCAGTACTTC; CDR3aa: CASKAKNIQYF
d_gene: NA; len: 14; j_gene: TRBJ1-5; abundance: once; v_gene: TRBV6-4; CDR3nt: TGTGCCAGCAGTGCCCAGTCCGGGGCTCAGCCCCAGCATTTT; CDR3aa: CASSAQSGAQPQHF
d_gene: TRBD1; len: 13; j_gene: TRBJ2-7; abundance: NA; v_gene: TRBV10-3; CDR3nt: TGTGCCATCCGGGACAGCATACTTTACGAGCAGTACTTC; CDR3aa: CAIRDSILYEQYF
d_gene: NA; len: 17; j_gene: TRBJ1-3; abundance: NA; v_gene: TRBV11-2; CDR3nt: TGTGCCAGCAGCTTATTCGGGACACCCTACTCTGGAAACACCATATATTTT; CDR3aa: CASSLFGTPYSGNTIYF
d_gene: NA; len: 16; j_gene: TRBJ2-1; abundance: NA; v_gene: TRBV14; CDR3nt: TGTGCCAGCAGCCAGAGACTAGGGCGTTCCTACAATGAGCAGTTCTTC; CDR3aa: CASSQRLGRSYNEQFF
d_gene: NA; len: 10; j_gene: TRBJ2-7; abundance: NA; v_gene: TRBV24-1; CDR3nt: TGTGCCACCAGTGTAGCCGAGCAGTACTTC; CDR3aa: CATSVAEQYF
d_gene: NA; len: 17; j_gene: TRBJ2-1; abundance: NA; v_gene: TRBV5-5; CDR3nt: TGTGCCAGCAGCTTGGAAGGCAGGACCTTAGGTGACAATGAGCAGTTCTTC; CDR3aa: CASSLEGRTLGDNEQFF
d_gene: NA; len: 15; j_gene: TRBJ2-7; abundance: NA; v_gene: TRBV14; CDR3nt: TGTGCCAGCAGCCCAGGAGGAAGTGGAGCCTACGAGCAGTACTTC; CDR3aa: CASSPGGSGAYEQYF
d_gene: NA; len: 12; j_gene: TRBJ1-6; abundance: NA; v_gene: TRBV28; CDR3nt: TGTGCCAGCACCCCGGGGAACTCACCCCTCCACTTT; CDR3aa: CASTPGNSPLHF
d_gene: NA; len: 12; j_gene: TRBJ2-5; abundance: NA; v_gene: TRBV28; CDR3nt: TGTGCCACTGCGGGGAGTGCGGAGACCCAGTACTTC; CDR3aa: CATAGSAETQYF
d_gene: NA; len: 14; j_gene: TRBJ2-6; abundance: NA; v_gene: TRBV9; CDR3nt: TGTGCCAGCAGCGGAGGGTCTGGGGCCAACGTCCTGACTTTC; CDR3aa: CASSGGSGANVLTF
d_gene: NA; len: 14; j_gene: TRBJ1-2; abundance: NA; v_gene: TRBV5-6; CDR3nt: TGTGCCAGCAGCCCCAAAGCTGGGGAGTATGGCTACACCTTC; CDR3aa: CASSPKAGEYGYTF
d_gene: NA; len: 14; j_gene: TRBJ1-2; abundance: NA; v_gene: TRBV19; CDR3nt: TGTGCCAGTAGTCCGACAGGAGGGGCCTATGGCTACACCTTC; CDR3aa: CASSPTGGAYGYTF
d_gene: TRBD1; len: 14; j_gene: TRBJ1-2; abundance: NA; v_gene: TRBV5-8; CDR3nt: TGTGCCAGCAGCTTGGACAGGGGCGGGTATGGCTACACCTTC; CDR3aa: CASSLDRGGYGYTF
d_gene: NA; len: 14; j_gene: TRBJ1-3; abundance: NA; v_gene: TRBV19; CDR3nt: TGTGCCAGTACTGCAGGGACCTCTGGAAACACCATATATTTT; CDR3aa: CASTAGTSGNTIYF
d_gene: TRBD2; len: 16; j_gene: TRBJ2-1; abundance: once; v_gene: TRBV19; CDR3nt: TGTGCCAGTAGCCAAGGACTAGCGGGACCCATCAATGAGCAGTTCTTC; CDR3aa: CASSQGLAGPINEQFF
d_gene: TRBD2; len: 15; j_gene: TRBJ2-7; abundance: NA; v_gene: TRBV10-1; CDR3nt: TGCGCCAGCAGTGGGGGAGCGGGAGTGATCAACGAGCAGTACTTC; CDR3aa: CASSGGAGVINEQYF